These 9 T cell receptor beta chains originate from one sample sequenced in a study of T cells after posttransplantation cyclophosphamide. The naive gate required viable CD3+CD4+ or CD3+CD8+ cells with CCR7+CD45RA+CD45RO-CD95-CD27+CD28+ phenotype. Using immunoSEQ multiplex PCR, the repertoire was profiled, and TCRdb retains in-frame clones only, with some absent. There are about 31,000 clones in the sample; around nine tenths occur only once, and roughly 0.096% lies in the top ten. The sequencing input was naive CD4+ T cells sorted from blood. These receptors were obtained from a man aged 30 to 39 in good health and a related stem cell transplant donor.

This CDR3 reads CASSSTGDSFYGYTF. CDR3 DNA sequence: TGCGCCAGCAGCTCCACGGGGGATAGCTTCTATGGCTACACCTTC. The chain has TRBV5-1 and TRBJ1-2; weak D call: TRBD1 (5 bases). The germline V and J ends were trimmed by 3 bases and 4 bases, with 16 bases remaining between them. From germline, CDR1 is SGHRS and CDR2 YFSETQ. CDR3 length equals 15 residues.

CDR3 coding DNA: TGCGCCAGCAGTCAAATCGGTAACAGGGTCACCAATCAGCCCCAGCATTTT. This sequence encodes CASSQIGNRVTNQPQHF. This rearrangement joins TRBV23-1 to TRBJ1-5, with D perhaps TRBD1 (6 bases). TRBV23-1 is treated as an ORF (open reading frame) with a function not yet certain. CDR3 length: 17 residues. V gave up 2 bases and J gave up 3 bases, with 17 bases separating them.

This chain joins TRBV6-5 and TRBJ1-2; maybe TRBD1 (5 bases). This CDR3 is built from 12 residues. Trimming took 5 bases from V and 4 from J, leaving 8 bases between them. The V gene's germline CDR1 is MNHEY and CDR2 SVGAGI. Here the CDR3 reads CASSRQSYGYTF. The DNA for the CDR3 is TGTGCCAGCAGTCGACAGTCCTATGGCTACACCTTC.

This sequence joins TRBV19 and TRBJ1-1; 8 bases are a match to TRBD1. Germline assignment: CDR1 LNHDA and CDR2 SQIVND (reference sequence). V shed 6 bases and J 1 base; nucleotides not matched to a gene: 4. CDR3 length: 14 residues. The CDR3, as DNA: TGTGCCAGTAGGCGGGACAGGTGGAACACTGAAGCTTTCTTT. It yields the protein CASRRDRWNTEAFF.

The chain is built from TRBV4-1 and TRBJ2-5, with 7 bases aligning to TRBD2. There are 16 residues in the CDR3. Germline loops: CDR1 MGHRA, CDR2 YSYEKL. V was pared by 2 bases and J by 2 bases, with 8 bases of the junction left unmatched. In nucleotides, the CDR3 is TGCGCCAGCAGCCAACCGATCCAGCGGGGTCAAGAGACCCAGTACTTC. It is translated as CASSQPIQRGQETQYF.

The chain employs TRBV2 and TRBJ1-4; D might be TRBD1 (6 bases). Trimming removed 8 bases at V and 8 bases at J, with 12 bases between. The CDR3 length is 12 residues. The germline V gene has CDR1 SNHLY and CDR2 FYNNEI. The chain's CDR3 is CASRQGNEKLFF. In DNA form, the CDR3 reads TGTGCCAGCCGGCAGGGGAACGAAAAACTGTTTTTT.

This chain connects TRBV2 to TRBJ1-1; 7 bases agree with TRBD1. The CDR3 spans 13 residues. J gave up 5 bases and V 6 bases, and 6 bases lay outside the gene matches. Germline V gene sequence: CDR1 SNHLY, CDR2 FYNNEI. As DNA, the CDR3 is TGTGCCAGCAGCAGGGACAGTCTAACTGAAGCTTTCTTT. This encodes CASSRDSLTEAFF.

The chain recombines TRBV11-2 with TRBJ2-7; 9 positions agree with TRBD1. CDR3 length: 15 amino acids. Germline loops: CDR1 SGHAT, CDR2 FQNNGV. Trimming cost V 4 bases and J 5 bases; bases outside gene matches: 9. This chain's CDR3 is CASSSGTGNKDEQYF. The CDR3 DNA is TGTGCCAGCAGCTCTGGGACAGGGAATAAGGACGAGCAGTACTTC.

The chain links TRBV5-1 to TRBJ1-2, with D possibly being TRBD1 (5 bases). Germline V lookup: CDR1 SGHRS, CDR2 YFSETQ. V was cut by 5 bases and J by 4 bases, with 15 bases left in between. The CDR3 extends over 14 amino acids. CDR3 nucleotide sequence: TGCGCCAGCAGTCAGGGAAACCAGGTCTATGGCTACACCTTC. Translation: CASSQGNQVYGYTF.